This T cell receptor beta chain was profiled in a study of blood T cell repertoires in COVID-19. TCRdb's copy holds only in-frame clones and misses some; the assay was immunoSEQ multiplex PCR. This table holds 350,000 to 450,000 clones, roughly 89% found once. V dropped 1 base and J dropped 6 bases, with 8 bases sitting between them. CDR1 is SGHNT and CDR2 is YYREEE in the germline V gene (reference sequence). This CDR3 spans 12 amino acids. The clonotype was recovered from a woman in her 30s who had recovered from COVID-19. This chain uses TRBV5-4 with TRBJ2-7, with D perhaps TRBD2 (5 bases). Source material: PBMCs or T cells enriched from blood (not recorded which). CDR3 bases: TGTGCCAGCAGCTTGTCTAGCAGCGAGCAGTACTTC. Translating gives CASSLSSSEQYF.